This TCR beta chain was observed in a study of CD8 T cells in Susac syndrome. The study's findings and limits: A relatively small number of individuals underwent TCR sequencing and HLA analysis.

Reverse transcription used about 0.45 to 1 ug RNA and random hexamers. One entry per CDR3 protein, called by TCRdb with MiXCR from the immunoSEQ multiplex PCR reads. The top ten clones hold about 0.65% of a sample with 70,000 to 100,000 distinct CDR3 sequences, approximately 96% of them seen once. Germline V gives CDR1 ENHRY, CDR2 SYGVKD. The V gene lost 6 bases and the J gene lost 3 bases, with 12 bases spanning the gap. This CDR3 comprises 14 residues. Sequencing of TCR beta covered CD8+ and CD4+ T cells obtained from blood. TEMRA cells were enriched by FACS, and CD4+ and CD8+ T cells were negatively isolated. About this clonotype itself: Its antigen is as yet unknown.

Source material: CD8+ T cells from PBMCs. This clonotype originated in a human donor with Susac syndrome. The V and J genes are TRBV10-3 and TRBJ1-5, with D possibly matching TRBD1 (5 bases). The CDR3 loop is CAIRGTGPNQPQHF. DNA of the CDR3: TGTGCCATCAGGGGCACAGGACCCAATCAGCCCCAGCATTTT.